This entry is about one T cell receptor (beta chain). This CDR3 is built from 14 residues. V was cut by 1 base and J by 9 bases, with 10 bases left in between. CDR1 and CDR2 from the germline V gene are SGHTA and FQGNSA. This specimen comes from a study of T cell responses to AZD1222 COVID-19 vaccine. The method was immunoSEQ multiplex PCR; TCRdb's version includes in-frame clones alone and lacks a portion of them. The table lists 150,000 to 200,000 clones, 90% to 95% of them singletons. The chain recombines TRBV7-2 with TRBJ1-6; TRBD1 is a possible D gene (6 bases). This receptor was obtained from an adult in good health. This specimen consisted of peripheral blood, obtained on day 0 of MenACWY control vaccination. The CDR3 loop reads CASSLGQESSPLHF. Here the CDR3 DNA reads TGTGCCAGCAGCTTAGGACAGGAGAGTTCACCCCTCCACTTT.